This T cell receptor beta chain was sequenced for a study of OX40 agonist ivuxolimab in advanced cancers. Whole-study context: Among those enrolled, mean age was about 58 years (range about 20 to 79) and 75% to 90% were male. General study results and limits: Researchers report that CD8+ T cells had, on average, more expanded clones than CD4+.

Trimming took 3 bases from V and 6 from J; bases not matched to a gene: 2. The CDR3 totals 12 residues. Per the germline V gene, CDR1 is SGHRS and CDR2 is YFSETQ. The method was immunoSEQ multiplex PCR; TCRdb's version includes in-frame clones alone and lacks a portion of them. The profile shows more than 15,000 clones, around 82% of them singletons. With respect to this clone: Its antigen is not known.

The TCR comes from an adult with an advanced solid tumor such as melanoma, head and neck, liver or kidney cancer. V and J are TRBV5-1 and TRBJ2-7; TRBD1 aligns across 8 bases. This material consisted of CD4+ or CD8+ T cells sorted from blood, taken in a trial of the OX40 agonist ivuxolimab. This CDR3 is CASSSTGVEQYF. The CDR3 nucleotides read TGCGCCAGCAGCTCGACAGGGGTCGAGCAGTACTTC.